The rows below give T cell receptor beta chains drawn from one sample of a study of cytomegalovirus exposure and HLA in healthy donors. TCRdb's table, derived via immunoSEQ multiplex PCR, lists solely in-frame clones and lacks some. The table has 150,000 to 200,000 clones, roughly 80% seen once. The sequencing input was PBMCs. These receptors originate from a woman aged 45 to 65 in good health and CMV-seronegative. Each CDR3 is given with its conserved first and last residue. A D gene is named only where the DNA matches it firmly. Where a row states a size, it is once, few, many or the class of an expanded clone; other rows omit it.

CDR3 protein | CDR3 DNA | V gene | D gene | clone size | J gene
CASNSAGGKDTQYF | TGTGCCAGCAATAGTGCAGGGGGGAAAGATACGCAGTATTTT | TRBV6-1 | NA | NA | TRBJ2-3
CASSQEYGTGALNTEAFF | TGCGCCAGCAGCCAAGAATACGGGACAGGGGCTCTGAACACTGAAGCTTTCTTT | TRBV4-3 | TRBD1 | NA | TRBJ1-1
CASADRTNEKLFF | TGTGCCTCTGCGGACAGAACTAATGAAAAACTGTTTTTT | TRBV19 | NA | few | TRBJ1-4
CASSEGNSNQPQHF | TGTGCCAGTAGTGAGGGTAATAGCAATCAGCCCCAGCATTTT | TRBV19 | NA | NA | TRBJ1-5
CASSYTGNNQPQHF | TGTGCCAGCAGTTACACAGGAAACAATCAGCCCCAGCATTTT | TRBV6-5 | NA | few | TRBJ1-5
CATSRVGTAPEQYF | TGTGCCACCAGCAGAGTCGGGACTGCCCCCGAGCAGTACTTC | TRBV15 | NA | NA | TRBJ2-7
CASSPTGSPYEQYF | TGCGCCAGCAGCCCGACAGGTAGCCCTTACGAGCAGTACTTC | TRBV4-1 | NA | NA | TRBJ2-7
CASSQAPVRTRAISYEQYF | TGCGCCAGCAGCCAAGCTCCGGTGAGGACAAGGGCCATTAGCTACGAGCAGTACTTC | TRBV4-1 | NA | once | TRBJ2-7
CASSSEFSGPYNEQFF | TGTGCCAGCAGTTCTGAATTTAGCGGGCCGTACAATGAGCAGTTCTTC | TRBV6-5 | TRBD2 | NA | TRBJ2-1
CASSLEGVTGELFF | TGTGCCAGCAGCTTAGAGGGGGTGACCGGGGAGCTGTTTTTT | TRBV7-9 | NA | few | TRBJ2-2
CASSQGLAGTYEQYF | TGCGCCAGCAGCCAAGGACTAGCGGGAACGTACGAGCAGTACTTC | TRBV4-3 | TRBD2 | NA | TRBJ2-7
CASSSEQGRSQPQHF | TGTGCCAGCAGTTCCGAACAGGGGAGAAGTCAGCCCCAGCATTTT | TRBV7-2 | TRBD1 | NA | TRBJ1-5
CASTPSGGFTEAFF | TGTGCCAGTACCCCGTCCGGGGGTTTTACTGAAGCTTTCTTT | TRBV19 | NA | NA | TRBJ1-1
CASSSPLPFPREGLNEQFF | TGTGCCAGCAGCTCCCCCCTTCCGTTTCCGCGGGAGGGCCTTAATGAGCAGTTCTTC | TRBV11-1 | TRBD2 | NA | TRBJ2-1
CASSVVGSTLEPGANVLTF | TGTGCCAGCAGCGTAGTAGGGAGTACCTTGGAGCCTGGGGCCAACGTCCTGACTTTC | TRBV9 | NA | NA | TRBJ2-6
CASSGLVQFF | TGTGCCAGCAGCGGACTAGTGCAGTTCTTC | TRBV28 | TRBD2 | NA | TRBJ2-1
CASGLVRGDRHSYNEQFF | TGTGCTAGTGGTTTGGTACGAGGGGACAGGCACTCCTACAATGAGCAGTTCTTC | TRBV12-5 | TRBD1 | NA | TRBJ2-1
CASSVVEGGTEAFF | TGTGCCAGCAGCGTAGTAGAGGGTGGGACTGAAGCTTTCTTT | TRBV9 | NA | NA | TRBJ1-1
CASSNSDTQYF | TGTGCCAGCAGCAACTCAGATACGCAGTATTTT | TRBV7-2 | NA | NA | TRBJ2-3
CASSRYRGTDTQYF | TGTGCCAGCTCACGATACAGGGGCACAGATACGCAGTATTTT | TRBV18 | NA | NA | TRBJ2-3
CASSLDSVEQFF | TGTGCCAGCAGCTTAGATAGCGTTGAGCAGTTCTTC | TRBV7-9 | NA | NA | TRBJ2-1
CASSASGMWETQYF | TGTGCCAGCAGTGCTAGCGGGATGTGGGAGACCCAGTACTTC | TRBV2 | TRBD2 | NA | TRBJ2-5
CASSSGNTIYF | TGTGCCAGCAGCTCCGGGAACACCATATATTTT | TRBV7-3 | NA | NA | TRBJ1-3
CASSERASVSYEQYF | TGCGCCAGCAGTGAGCGGGCTAGCGTTTCCTACGAGCAGTACTTC | TRBV10-2 | NA | NA | TRBJ2-7
CASSFMGGTRNEQFF | TGCGCCAGCAGCTTCATGGGGGGAACGAGAAATGAGCAGTTCTTC | TRBV5-1 | NA | NA | TRBJ2-1
CASSQDAGQGIYTEAFF | TGTGCCAGCAGCCAAGATGCGGGACAGGGAATCTACACTGAAGCTTTCTTT | TRBV14 | TRBD1 | NA | TRBJ1-1